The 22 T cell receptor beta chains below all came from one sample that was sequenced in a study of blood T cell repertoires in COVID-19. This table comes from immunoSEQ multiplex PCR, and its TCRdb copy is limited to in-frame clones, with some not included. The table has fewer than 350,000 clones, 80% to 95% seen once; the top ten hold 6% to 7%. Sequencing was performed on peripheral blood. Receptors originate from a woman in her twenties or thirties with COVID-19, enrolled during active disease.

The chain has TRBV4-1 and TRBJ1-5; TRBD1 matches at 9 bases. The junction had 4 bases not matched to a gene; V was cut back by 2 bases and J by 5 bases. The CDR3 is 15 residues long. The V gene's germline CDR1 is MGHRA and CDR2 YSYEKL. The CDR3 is CASSQPQGADQPQHF. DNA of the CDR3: TGCGCCAGCAGCCAACCACAGGGGGCGGATCAGCCCCAGCATTTT.

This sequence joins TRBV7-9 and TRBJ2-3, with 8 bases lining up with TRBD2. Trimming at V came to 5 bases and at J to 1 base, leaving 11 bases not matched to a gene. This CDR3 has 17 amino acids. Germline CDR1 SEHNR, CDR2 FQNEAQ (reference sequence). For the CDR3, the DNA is TGTGCCAGCAGCCCCTCGAGCGGGAGCATCCGCACAGATACGCAGTATTTT. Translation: CASSPSSGSIRTDTQYF.

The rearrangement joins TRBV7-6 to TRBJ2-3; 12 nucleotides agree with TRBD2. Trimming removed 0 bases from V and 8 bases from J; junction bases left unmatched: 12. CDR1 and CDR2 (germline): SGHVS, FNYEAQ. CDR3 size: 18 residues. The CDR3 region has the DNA TGTGCCAGCAGCTTAGCGGTGGGGGCTAGCGGGAGGGCCCCTACGCAGTATTTT. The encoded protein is CASSLAVGASGRAPTQYF.

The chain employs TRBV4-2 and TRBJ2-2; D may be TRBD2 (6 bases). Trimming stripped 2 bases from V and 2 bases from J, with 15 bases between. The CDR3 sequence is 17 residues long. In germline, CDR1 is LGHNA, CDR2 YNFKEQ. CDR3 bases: TGTGCCAGCAGCCAAAATATCCAGGGAGGTAACACCGGGGAGCTGTTTTTT. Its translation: CASSQNIQGGNTGELFF.

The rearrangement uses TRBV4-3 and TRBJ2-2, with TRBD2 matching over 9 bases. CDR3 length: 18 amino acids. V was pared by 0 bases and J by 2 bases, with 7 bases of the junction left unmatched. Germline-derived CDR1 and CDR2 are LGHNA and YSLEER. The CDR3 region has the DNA TGCGCCAGCAGCCAAGATAGGGGACTAGCCGATAACACCGGGGAGCTGTTTTTT. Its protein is CASSQDRGLADNTGELFF.

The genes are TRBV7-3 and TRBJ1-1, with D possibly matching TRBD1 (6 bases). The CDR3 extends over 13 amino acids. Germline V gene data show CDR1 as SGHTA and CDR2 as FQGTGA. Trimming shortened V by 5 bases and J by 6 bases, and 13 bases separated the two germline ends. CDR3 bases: TGTGCCAGCAGCAAGGGGGTTGGGCCTGAAGCTTTCTTT. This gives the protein CASSKGVGPEAFF.

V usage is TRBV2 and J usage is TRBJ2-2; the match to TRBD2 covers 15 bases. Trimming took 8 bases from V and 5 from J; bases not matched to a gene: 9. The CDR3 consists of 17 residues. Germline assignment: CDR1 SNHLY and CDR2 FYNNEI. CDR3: CASAGLAGGLGTGELFF. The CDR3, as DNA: TGTGCCAGCGCGGGACTAGCGGGAGGCCTGGGGACCGGGGAGCTGTTTTTT. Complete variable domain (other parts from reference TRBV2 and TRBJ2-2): EPEVTQTPSHQVTQMGQEVILRCVPISNHLYFYWYRQILGQKVEFLVSFYNNEISEKSEIFDDQFSVERPDGSNFTLKIRSTKLEDSAMYFCASAGLAGGLGTGELFFGEGSRLTVL.

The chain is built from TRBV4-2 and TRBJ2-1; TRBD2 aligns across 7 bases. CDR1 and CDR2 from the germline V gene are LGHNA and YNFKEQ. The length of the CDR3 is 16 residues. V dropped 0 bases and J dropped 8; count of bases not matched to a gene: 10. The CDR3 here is CASSQDLGGKGYEQFF. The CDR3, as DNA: TGTGCCAGCAGCCAAGATCTGGGGGGGAAAGGATATGAGCAGTTCTTC.

The CDR3 region has the DNA TGTGCCACCAGTGAACTGGCTAGCGGGAGCACTGAGCAGTTCTTC. This encodes CATSELASGSTEQFF. The chain recombines TRBV24-1 with TRBJ2-1, with 10 bases fitting TRBD2. V trimming: 4 bases; J trimming: 9 bases; junction bases outside the gene matches: 8. Germline values: CDR1 KGHDR, CDR2 SFDVKD. The CDR3 contains 15 residues.

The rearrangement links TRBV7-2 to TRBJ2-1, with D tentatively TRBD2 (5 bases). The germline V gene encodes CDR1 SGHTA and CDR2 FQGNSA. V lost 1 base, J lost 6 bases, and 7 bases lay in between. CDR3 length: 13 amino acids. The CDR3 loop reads CASSLGTGNEQFF. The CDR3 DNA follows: TGTGCCAGCAGCTTAGGGACTGGCAATGAGCAGTTCTTC. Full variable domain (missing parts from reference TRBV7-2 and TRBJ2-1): GAGVSQSPSNKVTEKGKDVELRCDPISGHTALYWYRQSLGQGLEFLIYFQGNSAPDKSGLPSDRFSAERTGGSVSTLTIQRTQQEDSAVYLCASSLGTGNEQFFGPGTRLTVL.

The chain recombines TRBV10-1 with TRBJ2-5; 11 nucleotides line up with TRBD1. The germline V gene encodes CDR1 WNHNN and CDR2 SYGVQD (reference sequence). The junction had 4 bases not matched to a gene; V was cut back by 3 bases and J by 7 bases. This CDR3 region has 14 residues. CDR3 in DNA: TGCGCCAGCAGTGAAGGGACAGGGGGAGCGACCCAGTACTTC. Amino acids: CASSEGTGGATQYF.

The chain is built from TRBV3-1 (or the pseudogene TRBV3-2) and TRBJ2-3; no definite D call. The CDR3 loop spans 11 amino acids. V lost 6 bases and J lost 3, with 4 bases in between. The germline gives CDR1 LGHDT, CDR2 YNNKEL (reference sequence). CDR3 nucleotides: TGTGCCAGCAGTCTGACAGATACGCAGTATTTT. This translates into CASSLTDTQYF.

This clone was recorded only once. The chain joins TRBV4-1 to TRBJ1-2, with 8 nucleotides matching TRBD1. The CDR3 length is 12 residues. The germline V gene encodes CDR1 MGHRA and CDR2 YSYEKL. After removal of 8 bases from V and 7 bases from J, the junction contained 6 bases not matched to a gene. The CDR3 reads CASGAGGRGYTF. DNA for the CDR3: TGCGCCAGCGGGGCAGGGGGCCGTGGCTACACCTTC.

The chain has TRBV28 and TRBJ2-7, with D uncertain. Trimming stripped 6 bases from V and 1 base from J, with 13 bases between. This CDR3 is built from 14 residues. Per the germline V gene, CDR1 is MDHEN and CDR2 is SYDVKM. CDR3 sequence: CASRGADGSYEQYF. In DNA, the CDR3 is TGTGCCAGCAGGGGCGCAGACGGTTCCTACGAGCAGTACTTC. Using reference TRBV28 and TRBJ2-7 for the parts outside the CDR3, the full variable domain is DVKVTQSSRYLVKRTGEKVFLECVQDMDHENMFWYRQDPGLGLRLIYFSYDVKMKEKGDIPEGYSVSREKKERFSLILESASTNQTSMYLCASRGADGSYEQYFGPGTRLTVT.

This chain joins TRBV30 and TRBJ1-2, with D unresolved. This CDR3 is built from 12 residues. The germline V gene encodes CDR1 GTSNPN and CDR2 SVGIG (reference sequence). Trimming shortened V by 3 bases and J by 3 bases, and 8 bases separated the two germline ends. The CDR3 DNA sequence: TGTGCCTGGAGGGAGGCCTACTATGGCTACACCTTC. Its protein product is CAWREAYYGYTF.

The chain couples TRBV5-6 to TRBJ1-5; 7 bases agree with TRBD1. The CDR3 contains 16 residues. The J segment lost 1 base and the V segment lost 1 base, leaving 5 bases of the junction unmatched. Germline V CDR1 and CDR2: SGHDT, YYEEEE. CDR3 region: CASSLRQGRSNQPQHF. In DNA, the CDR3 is TGTGCCAGCAGCTTGAGACAGGGCCGGAGCAATCAGCCCCAGCATTTT.

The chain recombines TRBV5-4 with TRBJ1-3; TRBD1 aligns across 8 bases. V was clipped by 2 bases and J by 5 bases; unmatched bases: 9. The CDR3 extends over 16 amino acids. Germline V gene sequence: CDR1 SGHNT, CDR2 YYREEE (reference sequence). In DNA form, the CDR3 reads TGTGCCAGCAGCTTTATTGGGACAGGTACAAGAAACACCATATATTTT. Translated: CASSFIGTGTRNTIYF.

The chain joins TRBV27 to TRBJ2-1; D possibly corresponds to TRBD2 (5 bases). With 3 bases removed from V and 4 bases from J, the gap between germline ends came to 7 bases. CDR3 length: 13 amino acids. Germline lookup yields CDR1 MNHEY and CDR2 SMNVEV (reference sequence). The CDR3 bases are TGTGCCAGCAGTTTCGGGGAGTACAATGAGCAGTTCTTC. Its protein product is CASSFGEYNEQFF.

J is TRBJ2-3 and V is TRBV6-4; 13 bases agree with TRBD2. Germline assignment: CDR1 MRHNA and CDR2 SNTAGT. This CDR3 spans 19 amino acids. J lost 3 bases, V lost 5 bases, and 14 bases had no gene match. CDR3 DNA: TGTGCCAGCAGTTCCGTTAGGACTAGCGGGAGTCTGATGACAGATACGCAGTATTTT. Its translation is CASSSVRTSGSLMTDTQYF.

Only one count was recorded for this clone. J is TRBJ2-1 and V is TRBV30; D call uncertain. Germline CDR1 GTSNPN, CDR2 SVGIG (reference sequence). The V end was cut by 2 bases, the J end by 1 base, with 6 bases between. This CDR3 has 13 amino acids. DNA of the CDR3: TGTGCCTGGAGTCCCCGGTCCTACAATGAGCAGTTCTTC. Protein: CAWSPRSYNEQFF.

CDR3 protein: CASSVSTVPGNEQFF. The CDR3, as DNA: TGTGCCAGCAGCGTCTCTACCGTCCCGGGGAATGAGCAGTTCTTC. This chain connects TRBV9 to TRBJ2-1, with a tentative D call TRBD2 (5 bases). Germline CDR1 and CDR2: SGDLS and YYNGEE. This CDR3 has 15 residues. V was shortened by 2 bases and J by 7 bases, with 16 bases between the two germline ends.

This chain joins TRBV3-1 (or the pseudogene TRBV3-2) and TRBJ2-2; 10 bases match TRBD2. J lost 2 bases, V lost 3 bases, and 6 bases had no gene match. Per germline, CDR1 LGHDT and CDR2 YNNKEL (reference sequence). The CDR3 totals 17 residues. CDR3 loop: CASSHYSGRINTGELFF. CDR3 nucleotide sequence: TGTGCCAGCAGCCACTATAGCGGGAGGATAAACACCGGGGAGCTGTTTTTT.